Detailed here is one T cell receptor (beta chain). These data originate in a study of OX40 agonist ivuxolimab in advanced cancers. V lost 5 bases and J lost 7; bases outside the gene matches: 13. This CDR3 has 15 amino acids. Germline V gene data show CDR1 as GTSNPN and CDR2 as SVGIG (reference sequence). Sequenced by immunoSEQ multiplex PCR; TCRdb stores in-frame clones only, minus some. Of approximately 70,000 clones in the sample, roughly nine tenths were seen once. The V and J genes are TRBV30 and TRBJ1-2, with 10 bases identical to TRBD1. The TCR was taken from an adult with an advanced solid tumor such as melanoma, head and neck, liver or kidney cancer. Source: CD4+ or CD8+ T cells sorted from blood, taken in a trial of the OX40 agonist ivuxolimab. This CDR3 reads CAWDKSGQGITGYTF. DNA of the CDR3: TGTGCCTGGGACAAGTCGGGACAGGGGATTACTGGCTACACCTTC.